This T cell receptor (beta chain) came from a study of CD8 T cells in ankylosing spondylitis (dated by TCRdb to 2016 to 2017). For context, the study as a whole: The study set out to find disease-linked TCR variants by profiling T cell receptor beta repertoires in ankylosing spondylitis patients and healthy donors. In total, the full study cohort was made up of 100 to 140 healthy donors and about two dozen ankylosing spondylitis patients. Samples of peripheral blood were taken, and for ankylosing spondylitis patients, synovial fluid was collected as well.

The CDR3 holds 16 amino acids from the cysteine to the phenylalanine. Here the CDR3 DNA is all that survives: 48 bases in frame from base 1. CDR1 and CDR2 (MGHRA, YSYEKL) derive from the germline V gene. Trimming takes 1 base from V and 4 bases from J, and the germline ends sit 15 bases apart. This clonotype was observed a few times. The clone's antigen remains unknown. No much larger clonotype is one base removed from it; base qualities were not supplied. Sequencing used an Illumina HiSeq 2500. Quantitative 5'-RACE with molecular barcodes was used to prepare TCR beta libraries. On the authors' methods: To identify disease-linked TCR variants, a new computational method was used, one built on a probabilistic model of VDJ rearrangement. The public reads were reprocessed in TCRdb via fastp at Q25 and MiXCR, keeping in-frame beta chains. Each record represents a unique CDR3 protein, reported with the most common genes and DNA among its rows. TCRdb, not the original authors, processed these V and J calls. A total of under 950,000 distinct CDR3 sequences appear in this sample, 15% to 20% of them only once. Around 19% of the sample comes from the top ten.

Study-wide conclusions, independent of this receptor: A CD8+ phenotype was shown by the disease-linked clones, which were found at relatively low frequencies in peripheral blood. The disease-linked clones were reported as significantly enriched in matched synovial fluid samples from ankylosing spondylitis patients. Some of the motif variants had been reported before in the synovial fluid and blood of reactive arthritis patients, a finding that suggests common disease-initiation mechanisms. Blood from ankylosing spondylitis patients appeared to be characterized by a TCR beta motif made up of about 8 highly homologous amino acid variants.

The material sequenced was blood, either unsorted or a sorted T cell fraction (not recorded which). The receptor was derived from a male donor with ankylosing spondylitis. This receptor chain uses TRBV4-1 and TRBJ2-3; matching of 5 bases hints at TRBD2 as the D gene. The CDR3 region: CASSQGTDPRADTQYF. The nucleotides read TGCGCCAGCAGCCAAGGAACGGACCCGCGGGCAGATACGCAGTATTTT.